At least ten counts were recorded for the clone carrying this T cell receptor (beta chain). Per the germline V gene, CDR1 is LGHDT and CDR2 is YNNKEL (reference sequence). The V end was cut by 4 bases, the J end by 11 bases, with 14 bases between. The CDR3 runs to 12 residues. The data stem from a study of T cells in Graves' hyperthyroidism and ophthalmopathy. In the ophthalmopathy cohort, Clinical Activity Score was at least 3, NOSPECS grade at least 4, and duration under 3 months. RNA transcripts yielded amplified TCR beta CDR3 regions. First-round RT-PCR with HTBI primers amplified the TCR CDR3 region. TCRdb used MiXCR to reprocess the multiplex PCR reads, holding one entry per CDR3 protein. The sample records nearly 250,000 distinct CDR3 sequences, around 15% being singletons.

The TCR comes from a young woman with Graves' ophthalmopathy. The chain carries TRBV3-1 and TRBJ1-1, with a weak D call TRBD1 (5 bases). The sequencing sample was made of blood. CDR3 sequence reads: CASSPQGVYAFF. CDR3 nucleotides: TGTGCCAGCAGCCCACAAGGGGTGTACGCTTTCTTT.